These 20 T cell receptor beta chains were all obtained from the same sample, sequenced in a study of beta chain features in type 1 diabetes. Of the isolated RNA, all was reverse transcribed, and so the sequenced material was expressed TCRB transcripts. Method: immunoSEQ multiplex PCR; TCRdb's copy keeps in-frame clones and lacks some. The sample records roughly 130,000 clones, 9.2% being singletons. The sequencing input was central memory CD4+ T cells from blood. The receptors originated from a man aged 18 to 29 in good health.

The chain has TRBV6-6 and TRBJ2-2, with TRBD2 matching 7 bases. This CDR3 has 14 residues. With V trimmed by 6 bases and J by 5 bases, 6 bases remained unmatched. CDR1 and CDR2 (germline): MNHNY, SVGAGI (reference sequence). Here the CDR3 reads CASSQRGRTGELFF. The CDR3, as DNA: TGTGCCAGCAGCCAGCGGGGAAGGACCGGGGAGCTGTTTTTT.

This clone was detected only a few times. The chain joins TRBV4-2 to TRBJ1-3; D not certain. V was clipped by 11 bases and J by 4 bases, with 15 bases between them. Germline loops: CDR1 LGHNA, CDR2 YNFKEQ. This CDR3 contains 13 residues. CDR3 loop: CAPRESTGNTIYF. DNA for the CDR3: TGTGCCCCCCGTGAGAGCACCGGAAACACCATATATTTT.

This clone was seen a few times. The CDR3 here is CASSQDPGGAQETQYF. The CDR3 nucleotides are TGCGCCAGCAGCCAAGATCCGGGGGGGGCCCAAGAGACCCAGTACTTC. The chain links TRBV4-3 to TRBJ2-5, with 8 bases that match TRBD2. The germline V gene has CDR1 LGHNA and CDR2 YSLEER. This CDR3 is built from 16 residues. Losses at the gene ends were 0 bases for V and 1 base for J; bases not matched to a gene: 4.

The gene calls are TRBV11-2 and TRBJ1-2, with D perhaps TRBD1 (6 bases). CDR1 is SGHAT and CDR2 is FQNNGV in the germline V gene. This CDR3 has 15 residues. V shed 5 bases and J shed 5 bases, with 18 bases lying between them. The chain's CDR3 is CASSPGHRIFYGYTF. The CDR3 bases are TGTGCCAGCAGCCCGGGACATCGGATCTTTTATGGCTACACCTTC. Supplemented by reference TRBV11-2 and TRBJ1-2, the full variable domain reads EAGVAQSPRYKIIEKRQSVAFWCNPISGHATLYWYQQILGQGPKLLIQFQNNGVVDDSQLPKDRFSAERLKGVDSTLKIQPAKLEDSAVYLCASSPGHRIFYGYTFGSGTRLTVV.

The chain carries TRBV11-3 and TRBJ2-7, with 8 bases that match TRBD2. The ends lost 5 bases at V and 3 bases at J; junction bases unmatched: 6. There are 14 residues in the CDR3. Germline CDR1 and CDR2: SGHNT and YENEEA. The CDR3 DNA sequence: TGTGCCAGCAGCCCCGGGGGGGCGGGCTACGAGCAGTACTTC. This translates into CASSPGGAGYEQYF.

The chain joins TRBV7-2 to TRBJ1-2; TRBD1 matches 7 bases. The CDR3 totals 14 residues. Germline V CDR1 and CDR2: SGHTA, FQGNSA. The J segment lost 2 bases and the V segment lost 5 bases, leaving 5 bases of the junction unmatched. CDR3 nucleotide sequence: TGTGCCAGCAGCCCCACGGGACAGAACTATGGCTACACCTTC. Translation gives CASSPTGQNYGYTF.

The genes are TRBV30 and TRBJ2-3, with D possibly being TRBD2 (6 bases). V was trimmed by 5 bases and J by 0 bases, leaving 15 bases between them. The CDR3 extends over 15 amino acids. The germline V gene encodes CDR1 GTSNPN and CDR2 SVGIG (reference sequence). DNA of the CDR3: TGTGCCTGGGGGCCGGGACTCGGTAGCACAGATACGCAGTATTTT. Translated, it gives CAWGPGLGSTDTQYF.

The chain joins TRBV5-6 to TRBJ2-1, with D possibly being TRBD1 (6 bases). The CDR3 consists of 15 residues. Germline values: CDR1 SGHDT, CDR2 YYEEEE. Trimming removed 4 bases from V and 7 bases from J, with 18 bases in between. The CDR3 here is CASSQVFGTPNEQFF. The CDR3 region has the DNA TGTGCCAGCAGCCAAGTATTCGGGACACCTAATGAGCAGTTCTTC.

This clone has just a few counts. The chain carries TRBV25-1 and TRBJ2-7; 8 bases match TRBD1. The CDR3 loop spans 14 amino acids. In germline, CDR1 is MGHDK, CDR2 SYGVNS. V lost 6 bases to trimming and J lost 3 bases; unmatched junction nucleotides: 7. The CDR3 here is CASRAAGGFYEQYF. The CDR3 DNA reads as TGTGCCAGCAGGGCGGCAGGGGGCTTCTACGAGCAGTACTTC.

This clone was counted a few times. In DNA form, the CDR3 reads TGCGCCAGCATGGCGGACCTTAGGGGGACCGAGGGACATTCCTACGAGCAGTACTTC. Its translation is CASMADLRGTEGHSYEQYF. The rearrangement links TRBV23-1 to TRBJ2-7, with a tentative D call TRBD1 (6 bases). TRBV23-1 is annotated as an ORF whose role is uncertain. V dropped 7 bases and J dropped 1 base, with 29 bases sitting between them. The CDR3 is 19 amino acids.

V gene TRBV7-9 combines with J gene TRBJ1-2; no reliable D call. With 0 bases removed from V and 0 bases from J, the gap between germline ends came to 8 bases. This CDR3 has 15 amino acids. Germline CDR1 reads SEHNR; CDR2 reads FQNEAQ (reference sequence). CDR3 nucleotides: TGTGCCAGCAGCTTAGCCAGGAGGGCTAACTATGGCTACACCTTC. Encoded protein: CASSLARRANYGYTF.

The count of this clone is one. The V and J genes are TRBV30 and TRBJ1-3; the D is unclear. Germline V CDR1 and CDR2: GTSNPN, SVGIG (reference sequence). The CDR3 has 14 amino acids. V dropped 7 bases and J dropped 7 bases, with 20 bases sitting between them. The CDR3 nucleotides are TGTGCCTCATATAACCCTAGCCGGTCCAACACCATATATTTT. Its protein is CASYNPSRSNTIYF.

This clone was seen a few times. The chain joins TRBV11-2 to TRBJ2-7; TRBD1 is a possible D gene (6 bases). Germline-derived CDR1 and CDR2 are SGHAT and FQNNGV. This CDR3 is built from 15 residues. V was shortened by 7 bases and J by 4 bases, with 20 bases between the two germline ends. Here the CDR3 DNA reads TGTGCCAGCACCCGAACCGGGACACCATCTTACGAGCAGTACTTC. It specifies CASTRTGTPSYEQYF.

Many counts were recorded for this clone. The rearrangement joins TRBV19 to TRBJ2-1; D not certain. The V gene lost 6 bases and the J gene lost 1 base, with 4 bases spanning the gap. The CDR3 runs to 12 residues. Germline V gene data show CDR1 as LNHDA and CDR2 as SQIVND (reference sequence). This chain's CDR3 is CASSHSYNEQFF. DNA for the CDR3: TGTGCCAGTAGCCATTCCTACAATGAGCAGTTCTTC.

The chain combines TRBV4-1 with TRBJ2-2; D not resolved. Germline loops: CDR1 MGHRA, CDR2 YSYEKL. The CDR3 is 17 residues long. The V end was cut by 4 bases, the J end by 1 base, with 16 bases between. The DNA for the CDR3 is TGCGCCAGCAGCCGCCGCCCCTCTACAGAGAACACCGGGGAGCTGTTTTTT. It codes for CASSRRPSTENTGELFF.

This clone was counted a few times. The rearrangement uses TRBV7-8 and TRBJ1-2; a possible D gene is TRBD1 (5 bases). V lost 5 bases and J lost 0, with 13 bases in between. The CDR3 covers 15 residues. Germline CDR1 reads SGHVS; CDR2 reads FQNEAQ. The DNA of the CDR3 is TGTGCCAGCAGCCGAATAGGGGATTCTAACTATGGCTACACCTTC. This sequence encodes CASSRIGDSNYGYTF.

A few counts support this clone. This rearrangement joins TRBV2 to TRBJ2-5; 7 bases line up with TRBD2. This CDR3 is 11 amino acids long. V dropped 7 bases and J dropped 5; count of bases not matched to a gene: 1. Germline loops: CDR1 SNHLY, CDR2 FYNNEI. CDR3 nucleotide sequence: TGTGCCAGCACCGGGGGGGAGACCCAGTACTTC. Its translation: CASTGGETQYF.

The genes are TRBV7-2 and TRBJ1-3; D uncertain. The CDR3 extends over 15 amino acids. Per the germline V gene, CDR1 is SGHTA and CDR2 is FQGNSA. V was trimmed by 2 bases and J by 4 bases, leaving 12 bases between them. CDR3 nucleotide sequence: TGTGCCAGCAGCTTACAAGCGGCGACGGGAAACACCATATATTTT. It yields the protein CASSLQAATGNTIYF.

The V gene is TRBV28, the J gene TRBJ2-5; 10 bases are shared with TRBD1. Germline V gives CDR1 MDHEN, CDR2 SYDVKM. This CDR3 is 16 amino acids long. V shed 6 bases, J shed 4 bases, and the junction held 11 bases outside the gene matches. The chain's CDR3 is CASSLIGTGERETQYF. Here the CDR3 DNA reads TGTGCCAGCAGCCTAATTGGGACAGGGGAAAGAGAGACCCAGTACTTC.

The chain couples TRBV28 to TRBJ1-4, with a weak D call TRBD1 (5 bases). Germline V gives CDR1 MDHEN, CDR2 SYDVKM. V was cut by 5 bases and J by 0 bases, with 10 bases left in between. The CDR3 length is 15 residues. The CDR3 region has the DNA TGTGCCAGCAGTCTAACAGGAGCAACTAATGAAAAACTGTTTTTT. Translated, it gives CASSLTGATNEKLFF.